Each of the 29 T cell receptor beta chains below was sequenced from the same sample in a study of blood T cells in healthy people across ages. Using a J-beta primer mix together with a sample-barcoded 5' primer, a second PCR was run for about 6 to 12 cycles. TCRdb used MiXCR to reprocess the 5' RACE reads, holding one entry per CDR3 protein. The table has 750,000 to 950,000 distinct CDR3 sequences, approximately 55% seen once. Sequencing used blood. The origin of the receptors is a man at least 80 years old in good health.

This rearrangement joins TRBV3-1 to TRBJ2-3, with TRBD2 matching over 11 bases. The CDR3 loop spans 21 amino acids. After removal of 1 base from V and 2 bases from J, the junction contained 17 bases not matched to a gene. CDR1 is LGHDT and CDR2 is YNNKEL in the germline V gene (reference sequence). For the CDR3, the DNA is TGTGCCAGCAGCCAAGGGACAGGGATCTCGACTAGCGGGGACTCCACAGATACGCAGTATTTT. It yields the protein CASSQGTGISTSGDSTDTQYF.

This clonotype was seen only a few times. The rearrangement links TRBV7-3 to TRBJ2-5; D assignment may be TRBD1 or TRBD2 (5 bases each). The CDR3 has 14 residues. V was shortened by 5 bases and J by 5 bases, with 15 bases between the two germline ends. Germline CDR1 and CDR2: SGHTA and FQGTGA. CDR3 amino acids: CASSPSGPGETQYF. CDR3 sequence (DNA): TGTGCCAGCAGCCCCTCGGGGCCAGGCGAGACCCAGTACTTC.

This chain joins TRBV4-1 and TRBJ2-7, with 7 bases identical to TRBD1. CDR3 length equals 17 residues. Trimming cost V 5 bases and J 2 bases; bases outside gene matches: 15. Germline CDR1 reads MGHRA; CDR2 reads YSYEKL. Here the CDR3 reads CASSYHRDRAIPYEQYF. CDR3 bases: TGCGCCAGCAGCTACCACCGGGACAGAGCGATCCCCTACGAGCAGTACTTC.

The chain carries TRBV29-1 and TRBJ2-5, with D perhaps TRBD1 (8 bases). Deletions cut 4 bases from V and 7 bases from J, with 16 bases between. CDR3 size: 13 residues. The germline gives CDR1 SQVTM, CDR2 ANQGSEA. The CDR3 DNA is TGCAGCGTTGCCCCAGGGGGCGGGGGGACCCAGTACTTC. The encoded protein is CSVAPGGGGTQYF.

V is TRBV6-5 and J is TRBJ1-1, with D possibly being TRBD1 (6 bases). The CDR3 totals 14 residues. Trimming took off 2 bases at V and 5 bases at J, with 12 bases between the two ends. Germline-derived CDR1 and CDR2 are MNHEY and SVGAGI. The CDR3 loop reads CASSYGGARTEAFF. DNA of the CDR3: TGTGCCAGCAGTTACGGGGGCGCGAGAACTGAAGCTTTCTTT.

The chain uses TRBV6-4 and TRBJ2-6; D is ambiguous. The length of the CDR3 is 15 residues. Trimming removed 2 bases from V and 3 bases from J, with 8 bases in between. Germline V gives CDR1 MRHNA, CDR2 SNTAGT. The chain's CDR3 is CASSDGSLGANVLTF. DNA of the CDR3: TGTGCCAGCAGTGACGGTAGCCTTGGGGCCAACGTCCTGACTTTC.

This chain joins TRBV18 and TRBJ1-5; 7 bases align to TRBD1. Germline values: CDR1 KGHSH, CDR2 LQKENI. V shed 1 base, J shed 0 bases, and the junction held 9 bases outside the gene matches. CDR3 length equals 18 residues. The DNA of the CDR3 is TGTGCCAGCTCACCACGGGGCAGGGGGGGCTATAGCAATCAGCCCCAGCATTTT. Translating it yields CASSPRGRGGYSNQPQHF.

This chain uses TRBV30 with TRBJ1-1; D remains ambiguous. Trimming pared 3 bases from V and 5 bases from J, leaving 13 bases between. The germline gives CDR1 GTSNPN, CDR2 SVGIG (reference sequence). This CDR3 has 13 residues. This chain's CDR3 is CAWSLQPGTEAFF. The CDR3 region has the DNA TGTGCCTGGAGCCTCCAGCCGGGTACTGAAGCTTTCTTT.

The chain links TRBV21-1 to TRBJ2-7; TRBD1 is the table's D call, not checked against the DNA. TRBV21-1 is a documented pseudogene. The length of the CDR3 is 14 residues. Here the CDR3 reads CASSKVAGTYEQYF. As DNA, the CDR3 is TGTGCCAGCAGCAAAGTGGCAGGGACCTACGAGCAGTACTTC.

The table lists this clonotype with a few counts. This chain connects TRBV9 to TRBJ2-3; D is uncertain. V lost 4 bases and J lost 4, with 13 bases in between. Per the germline V gene, CDR1 is SGDLS and CDR2 is YYNGEE. This CDR3 comprises 14 residues. The CDR3 nucleotides are TGTGCCAGCAGCCTACGGGTCGGCGCAGATACGCAGTATTTT. Translation gives CASSLRVGADTQYF. Complete variable domain (other parts from reference TRBV9 and TRBJ2-3): DSGVTQTPKHLITATGQRVTLRCSPRSGDLSVYWYQQSLDQGLQFLIQYYNGEERAKGNILERFSAQQFPDLHSELNLSSLELGDSALYFCASSLRVGADTQYFGPGTRLTVL.

The chain carries TRBV20-1 and TRBJ2-1; D gene unclear. Trimming stripped 3 bases from V and 3 bases from J, with 15 bases between. Germline V lookup: CDR1 DFQATT, CDR2 SNEGSKA (reference sequence). The CDR3 loop spans 15 amino acids. The CDR3 DNA follows: TGCAGTGCTAGTTACAGTCGGTCGGGCTACAATGAGCAGTTCTTC. Translation: CSASYSRSGYNEQFF.

In the case of this clonotype: Germline and junction disagree at one end, which may indicate a read error. The chain couples TRBV20-1 to TRBJ2-4, with TRBD2 matching over 10 bases. The J call may be mistaken, given a closer DNA end match to TRBJ2-7. The CDR3 has 14 residues. Germline V gene lookup returns CDR1 DFQATT and CDR2 SNEGSKA (reference sequence). CDR3 bases: TGCAGTGTTAGAGATAGCGGGAGGACCTACGAGCAGTACTTC. Translating gives CSVRDSGRTYEQYF.

The J gene is TRBJ2-1, the V gene TRBV29-1; the D gene is possibly TRBD2 (5 bases). CDR3 length equals 14 residues. Per germline, CDR1 SQVTM and CDR2 ANQGSEA. Trimming shortened V by 4 bases and J by 6 bases, and 16 bases separated the two germline ends. The CDR3 DNA sequence: TGCAGCGTTGGGGAGACTATGGGGTTCAATGAGCAGTTCTTC. Protein sequence: CSVGETMGFNEQFF.

This clonotype has a handful of counts. The chain has TRBV5-1 and TRBJ2-3, with TRBD2 matching over 12 bases. The V gene end was trimmed by 3 bases and the J gene end by 4 bases; junction bases not matched to a gene: 9. Germline values: CDR1 SGHRS, CDR2 YFSETQ. The CDR3 contains 17 residues. The CDR3 loop reads CASSYLAGGPVADTQYF. The DNA of the CDR3 is TGCGCCAGCAGCTATCTAGCGGGAGGGCCGGTCGCAGATACGCAGTATTTT.

This clonotype occurred a few times. This chain joins TRBV29-1 and TRBJ1-1; TRBD1 matches 7 bases. This CDR3 is 10 amino acids long. Per the germline V gene, CDR1 is SQVTM and CDR2 is ANQGSEA. With V trimmed by 5 bases and J by 11 bases, 5 bases remained unmatched. CDR3 DNA: TGCAGCGTTTCACAGGGGAGCGCTTTCTTT. Its translation is CSVSQGSAFF.

The chain links TRBV15 to TRBJ1-4, with D hard to call. Germline loops: CDR1 LNHNV, CDR2 YYDKDF (reference sequence). Trimming pared 0 bases from V and 7 bases from J, leaving 15 bases between. The CDR3 is 16 residues long. The CDR3 reads CATSRDPLREGEKLFF. CDR3 DNA sequence: TGTGCCACCAGCAGAGATCCCTTGAGGGAGGGTGAAAAACTGTTTTTT. The full variable domain, its missing parts supplied by reference TRBV15 and TRBJ1-4, is DAMVIQNPRYQVTQFGKPVTLSCSQTLNHNVMYWYQQKSSQAPKLLFHYYDKDFNNEADTPDNFQSRRPNTSFCFLDIRSPGLGDTAMYLCATSRDPLREGEKLFFGSGTQLSVL.

This clonotype was observed at least ten times. This chain links TRBV5-1 with TRBJ2-5; D may match TRBD1 or TRBD2 (5 bases each). Looked up from germline, CDR1 is SGHRS and CDR2 is YFSETQ. V shed 4 bases and J shed 3 bases, with 10 bases lying between them. This CDR3 region has 13 residues. The CDR3 reads CASSLGTEETQYF. Here the CDR3 DNA reads TGCGCCAGCAGCCTCGGGACGGAAGAGACCCAGTACTTC.

As regards this clonotype: The junction shows a germline mismatch at one end, possibly a read error. This sequence joins TRBV5-1 and TRBJ2-7; TRBD2 is a possible D gene (6 bases). The germline gives CDR1 SGHRS, CDR2 YFSETQ. The CDR3 spans 18 residues. The chain's CDR3 is CASNLDRGVAESSYEQYF. The CDR3 DNA reads as TGCGCCAGCAACTTGGATCGTGGGGTAGCGGAGAGCTCCTACGAGCAGTACTTC.

Note on this clonotype: One end of the junction is discordant with germline, which a read error may explain. The V and J genes are TRBV5-1 and TRBJ2-7; TRBD2 agrees at 8 bases. The CDR3 totals 16 residues. Germline V gene data show CDR1 as SGHRS and CDR2 as YFSETQ. The CDR3 loop reads CAGSLGDSGVSYEQYF. For the CDR3, the DNA is TGCGCCGGCAGCTTGGGCGATAGCGGGGTGTCCTACGAGCAGTACTTC.

In this sample, this clonotype turned up a few times. The genes are TRBV3-1 and TRBJ1-2; no firm D call. The germline V gene encodes CDR1 LGHDT and CDR2 YNNKEL (reference sequence). Trimming removed 4 bases at V and 4 bases at J, with 16 bases between. There are 15 residues in the CDR3. The CDR3 here is CASSPKRPTVYGYTF. CDR3 coding DNA: TGTGCCAGCAGCCCTAAACGTCCCACGGTCTATGGCTACACCTTC.

V is TRBV5-1 and J is TRBJ2-1; the D gene is possibly TRBD2 (6 bases). V was trimmed by 0 bases and J by 7 bases, leaving 17 bases between them. Germline CDR1 reads SGHRS; CDR2 reads YFSETQ. There are 16 residues in the CDR3. The CDR3, as DNA: TGCGCCAGCAGCTTGGGGGCGGGATCCTTCGTTAATGAGCAGTTCTTC. It encodes CASSLGAGSFVNEQFF.

The V and J genes are TRBV7-2 and TRBJ2-5, with 8 bases matching TRBD1. The end of the DNA is better explained by TRBJ2-7, so the J call may be wrong. Germline V gene lookup returns CDR1 SGHTA and CDR2 FQGNSA. The CDR3 loop spans 15 amino acids. CDR3 residues: CASSLGQGFIYEQYF. DNA for the CDR3: TGTGCCAGCAGCTTAGGACAGGGGTTCATCTACGAGCAGTACTTC.

The chain combines TRBV5-1 with TRBJ2-7, with 7 bases that match TRBD2. CDR1 is SGHRS, CDR2 YFSETQ, per germline. The CDR3 contains 14 residues. Losses at the gene ends were 0 bases for V and 4 bases for J; bases not matched to a gene: 4. The CDR3 spells CASSLGRETYEQYF. The CDR3 DNA follows: TGCGCCAGCAGCTTGGGGCGGGAGACGTACGAGCAGTACTTC.

This clonotype has just one count. This chain connects TRBV12-3 or TRBV12-4 to TRBJ2-3; D call uncertain. V lost 4 bases to trimming and J lost 14 bases, with 13 bases between them. The CDR3 loop spans 11 amino acids. The CDR3 bases are TGTGCCAGCAGTTCTGGCTTCAGGTGGTATTTT. Translated: CASSSGFRWYF.

The CDR3 spells CASSYVLAGEHHEQYF. CDR3 DNA sequence: TGTGCCAGCAGTTACGTTCTAGCGGGAGAACACCACGAGCAGTACTTC. V is TRBV6-2 or TRBV6-3 and J is TRBJ2-7, with 10 bases lining up with TRBD2. The CDR3 has 16 residues. CDR1 is MNHEY and CDR2 is SVGEGT in the germline V gene. After removal of 2 bases from V and 5 bases from J, the junction contained 9 bases not matched to a gene.

The rearrangement uses TRBV7-2 and TRBJ2-7; D is possibly TRBD2 (6 bases). The CDR3 has 15 amino acids. Germline CDR1 and CDR2: SGHTA and FQGNSA. With 1 base removed from V and 1 base from J, the gap between germline ends came to 11 bases. The CDR3 coding sequence is TGTGCCAGCAGCTTAGGGGGGGTCCTATCCTACGAGCAGTACTTC. Protein: CASSLGGVLSYEQYF.

This clonotype was seen only once. This chain uses TRBV2 with TRBJ2-5; D tentatively reads TRBD1 or TRBD2 (5 bases each). There are 13 residues in the CDR3. Germline values: CDR1 SNHLY, CDR2 FYNNEI. The germline V and J ends were trimmed by 6 bases and 11 bases, with 19 bases remaining between them. In nucleotides, the CDR3 is TGTGCCAGCAGCGGAGAGCGGTGGGGCGCGCAGTACTTC. Translating it yields CASSGERWGAQYF.

Many counts were recorded for this clonotype. This sequence joins TRBV5-5 and TRBJ2-7, with D possibly TRBD2 on 5 matching bases. The CDR3 sequence is 15 residues long. The V and J ends lost 5 bases and 2 bases respectively, with 17 bases between them. In germline, CDR1 is SGHKS, CDR2 YYEKEE (reference sequence). CDR3 in DNA: TGTGCCAGCAGTTTTGTAAGCCGAGGGCCCTACGAGCAGTACTTC. This codes for CASSFVSRGPYEQYF.

The rearrangement joins TRBV5-6 to TRBJ2-7; weak D call: TRBD1 (6 bases). CDR3 size: 12 residues. Deletions cut 4 bases from V and 7 bases from J, with 12 bases between. The germline V gene has CDR1 SGHDT and CDR2 YYEEEE. In DNA form, the CDR3 reads TGTGCCAGCAGCCTTCGACAGGCAGAGCAGTACTTC. Its protein is CASSLRQAEQYF.